The text below deals with one T cell receptor beta chain. No cognate antigen has been identified for it. Qualities for individual bases were not recorded, and no much larger clone is one base off. The germline V and J ends show losses of 0 bases and 5 bases respectively, and no gene match explains 4 bases of the junction. CDR1 MNHEY and CDR2 SVGAGI were looked up in the germline V gene. The CDR3 starts with the cysteine, ends with the phenylalanine, and has 15 residues. Only the CDR3 part of the read is kept: 45 bases, read in frame from the first base. The immunoSEQ Assay, which uses bias-controlled multiplex PCR amplification of genomic DNA, was used to profile TCRbeta CDR3 regions. The study's own analysis went as follows. The absolute abundance of each unique TCRbeta CDR3 region was quantified after sequences were collapsed and filtered. Two models were used to test differential abundance: a binomial model (Fisher-equivalent) and a beta-binomial model that adds time-dependent variance fitted from healthy donors. Clones with fewer than 5 combined templates were excluded, and clones with Benjamini-Hochberg FDR below 0.01 were called differentially abundant. In the beta-binomial model, variance was expressed as a function of the total template count across the two samples, in the form v = (b*log(k)+a)^2. Sourced from immuneACCESS, this table was stored by TCRdb with only in-frame sequences that have V and J called. A share of the clones is absent; for the studies checked, an unresolved V gene accounts for under half, and the remainder has no known explanation. That table supplies the V and J calls and clone size; D and trimming were determined from the DNA. For this sample the table gives around 120,000 clones, of which around nine tenths were detected only once. In total, the top ten clones hold around 17% of the sample.

The data stem from a study of identifying expanded T cells in peripheral blood (dated by TCRdb to between 2018 and 2020). General notes on the study: Technical replicates were generated by sequencing separate aliquots of the same genomic DNA pool, and four replicates were compared pairwise.

No immune events, such as infections, were documented for the healthy donors during the collection period. Time-dependent variance in a beta-binomial model of T-cell clone differential abundance was calibrated using healthy-donor blood repertoires as a training cohort. There were roughly 10 healthy donors in the training cohort, of whom 3 were female and 7 were male. Donor ages ranged from roughly 29 to 64 years, with an average of about 40 years. Whole blood was collected from each healthy donor at three time points spaced about 14 days apart and obtained from a commercial supplier. For immunosequencing, genomic DNA was extracted from unsorted whole blood. Broad study findings and their caveats: The binomial model flagged around 1.2 differentially abundant clones between technical replicates, compared with approximately 15 over around two weeks and approximately 19 over about four weeks. The authors expected that biological variance in healthy repertoires might rise further over much longer intervals, such as months to years. Across all healthy-donor time intervals, the beta-binomial model significantly lowered both the number of clones called differentially abundant and the false-positive rate. In all healthy donors, the variance in clone template counts between samples taken roughly 14 days apart rose significantly as total template count increased.

The TCR comes from a person aged 18 to 70 in good health. The chain uses TRBV6-5 and TRBJ1-5, with 7 middle bases fitting TRBD1. What was sequenced was blood. At the DNA level, the sequence is TGTGCCAGCAGTTACTCGAGACAGGGTCATCAGCCCCAGCATTTT. Its protein is CASSYSRQGHQPQHF.